The rows below give T cell receptor beta chains drawn from one sample of a study of OX40 agonist ivuxolimab in advanced cancers. Only in-frame clones appear in the TCRdb table, and some are missing; sequencing was by immunoSEQ multiplex PCR. The table has 80,000 or so clones, 84% seen once. Source: CD4+ or CD8+ T cells sorted from blood, taken in a trial of the OX40 agonist ivuxolimab. Every receptor here comes from an adult with an advanced solid tumor such as melanoma, head and neck, liver or kidney cancer. The CDR3 runs from the conserved cysteine through the conserved F or W. The order of the fields is V gene, J gene, D gene, clone size, CDR3 length, CDR3 DNA, CDR3 protein. D genes are given only for firm matches. Part of the rows lack a size; the others show once, few, many or a class for expanded clones.

>TRBV28|TRBJ2-3|-|-|18
TGTGCCAGCAGTTTACCCCGGACCCGTGGGGATTACACAGATACGCAGTATTTT
CASSLPRTRGDYTDTQYF
>TRBV2|TRBJ1-6|-|few|14
TGTGCCAGCAGTGACAGGGGTTCTGGCTCACCCCTCCACTTT
CASSDRGSGSPLHF
>TRBV19|TRBJ2-1|TRBD1|-|15
TGTGCCAGTAGCCCTAGGACAGGGGCGAGCAATGAGCAGTTCTTC
CASSPRTGASNEQFF
>TRBV5-1|TRBJ1-5|-|-|16
TGCGCCAGCAGCTTGGGACCCCAGGAGGAGGGTCAGCCCCAGCATTTT
CASSLGPQEEGQPQHF
>TRBV11-2|TRBJ2-3|TRBD2|-|18
TGTGCCAGCAGCGCCCGACTAGCGGGAGGTTTAAGCACAGATACGCAGTATTTT
CASSARLAGGLSTDTQYF
>TRBV5-4|TRBJ1-5|-|-|15
TGTGCCAGCAGCTTGGCCCCGGACCCGCGGGAGCCCCAGCATTTT
CASSLAPDPREPQHF
>TRBV7-7|TRBJ2-1|TRBD2|-|14
TGTGCCAGCAGCTCCCCTGCTAGCGGCAATGAGCAGTTCTTC
CASSSPASGNEQFF
>TRBV28|TRBJ2-7|-|-|14
TGTGCCAGCAGTTTTTGGGACTCCACGTACGAGCAGTACTTC
CASSFWDSTYEQYF
>TRBV6-6|TRBJ1-5|-|-|16
TGTGCCACATCCCAGGGACACCCTAGGAGCAATCAGCCCCAGCATTTT
CATSQGHPRSNQPQHF
>TRBV5-1|TRBJ2-7|-|-|14
TGCGCCAGCAGCTTGGCCGGGGACTCCTACGAGCAGTACTTC
CASSLAGDSYEQYF
>TRBV30|TRBJ1-2|TRBD1|once|18
TGTGCCTGGAGCTCGGGCCACCACGGGACAGCTGGGTCCGACGGCTACACCTTC
CAWSSGHHGTAGSDGYTF
>TRBV7-8|TRBJ2-1|-|once|16
TGTGCCAGCAGCGTTGTATCAAGAGGGGGTTCAGGTGAGCAGTTCTTC
CASSVVSRGGSGEQFF
>TRBV19|TRBJ1-1|-|-|17
TGTGCCAGTAGTATTTTCGGCAGGGGAGGCGTGAACACTGAAGCTTTCTTT
CASSIFGRGGVNTEAFF
>TRBV6-1|TRBJ2-7|-|-|15
TGTGCCAGCAGTGAAGATTGGCCGCTGAATCCCGAGCAGTACTTC
CASSEDWPLNPEQYF
>TRBV6-5|TRBJ1-1|-|few|11
TGTGCCAGCAGTTACCAGGGCACAGCTTTCTTT
CASSYQGTAFF
>TRBV4-1|TRBJ2-2|-|-|15
TGCGCCAGCAGCTCGTTCGGACAACTCACCGGGGAGCTGTTTTTT
CASSSFGQLTGELFF
>TRBV6-5|TRBJ2-1|-|few|13
TGTGCCAGCAGCCCCACCCTCCAGGGAGCACAGTTCTTC
CASSPTLQGAQFF
>TRBV10-3|TRBJ2-4|-|once|19
TGTGCCATCAGTGAGTCGAAAGGAGGGATTGTCTTAGCCAAAAACATTCAGTACTTC
CAISESKGGIVLAKNIQYF
>TRBV4-1|TRBJ2-7|TRBD1|-|15
TGCGCCAGCAGCCAACTGGGACAGGGGGCCGACGAGCAGTACTTC
CASSQLGQGADEQYF
>TRBV7-2|TRBJ2-5|TRBD2|-|13
TGTGCCAGCAGATCCACGGGGGGAGAGACCCAGTACTTC
CASRSTGGETQYF
>TRBV19|TRBJ2-5|-|-|13
TGTGCCAGTAGTATCGCTGCCCAAGAGACCCAGTACTTC
CASSIAAQETQYF
>TRBV27|TRBJ1-4|-|-|14
TGTGCCAGCAGTTTCCCCAGCCATAATGAAAAACTGTTTTTT
CASSFPSHNEKLFF
>TRBV5-1|TRBJ2-5|-|-|13
TGCGCCAGCAGCTTTGGTAGCCGGGAGACCCAGTACTTC
CASSFGSRETQYF
>TRBV9|TRBJ2-2|-|-|16
TGTGCCAGCAGCGTAGAGGGACTCTCGAACACCGGGGAGCTGTTTTTT
CASSVEGLSNTGELFF
>TRBV5-1|TRBJ2-3|-|-|15
TGCGCCAGCAGCCGAAGCCGCGGCCGCACAGATACGCAGTATTTT
CASSRSRGRTDTQYF
>TRBV4-3|TRBJ2-1|-|-|13
TGCGCCAGCAGCCAAGGGGAAGACAATGAGCAGTTCTTC
CASSQGEDNEQFF
>TRBV6-6|TRBJ1-6|TRBD1|-|15
TGTGCCAGCAGTTGGGACAGGGACGGTGGTTCCCCCCTCCACTTT
CASSWDRDGGSPLHF